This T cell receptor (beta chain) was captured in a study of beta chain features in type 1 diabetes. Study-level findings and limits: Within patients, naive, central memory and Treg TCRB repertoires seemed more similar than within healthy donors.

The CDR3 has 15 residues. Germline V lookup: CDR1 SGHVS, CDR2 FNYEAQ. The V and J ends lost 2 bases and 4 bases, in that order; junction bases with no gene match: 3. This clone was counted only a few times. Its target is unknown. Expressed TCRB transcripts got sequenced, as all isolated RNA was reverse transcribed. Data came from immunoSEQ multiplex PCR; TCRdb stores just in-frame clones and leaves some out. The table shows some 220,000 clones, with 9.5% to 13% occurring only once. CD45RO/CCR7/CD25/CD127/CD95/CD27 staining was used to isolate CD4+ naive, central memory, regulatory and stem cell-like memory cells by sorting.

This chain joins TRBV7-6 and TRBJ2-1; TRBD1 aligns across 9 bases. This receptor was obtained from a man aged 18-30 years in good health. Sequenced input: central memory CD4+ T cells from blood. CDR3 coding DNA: TGTGCCAGCAGCTTAAGGGGACAGGGATACAATGAGCAGTTCTTC. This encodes CASSLRGQGYNEQFF.